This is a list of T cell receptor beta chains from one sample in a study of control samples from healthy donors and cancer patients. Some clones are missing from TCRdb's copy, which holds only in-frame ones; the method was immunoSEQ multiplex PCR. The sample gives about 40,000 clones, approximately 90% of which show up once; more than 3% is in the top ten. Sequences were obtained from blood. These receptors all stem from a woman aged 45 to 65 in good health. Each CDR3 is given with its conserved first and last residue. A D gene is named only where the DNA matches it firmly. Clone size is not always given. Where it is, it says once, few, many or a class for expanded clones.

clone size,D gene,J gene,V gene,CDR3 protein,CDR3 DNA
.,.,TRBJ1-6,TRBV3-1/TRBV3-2,CASSLRVENSPLHF,TGTGCCAGCAGCCTCAGGGTCGAAAATTCACCCCTCCACTTT
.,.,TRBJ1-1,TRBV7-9,CASSFGAAGNTEAFF,TGTGCCAGCAGCTTCGGGGCCGCGGGGAACACTGAAGCTTTCTTT
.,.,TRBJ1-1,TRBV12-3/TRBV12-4,CASSLQGRPEAFF,TGTGCCAGCAGTTTACAGGGCCGCCCTGAAGCTTTCTTT
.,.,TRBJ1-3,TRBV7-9,CASTLLEGSGNTIYF,TGTGCCAGCACCTTATTAGAAGGCTCTGGAAACACCATATATTTT
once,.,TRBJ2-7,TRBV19,CASSPSADHYEQYF,TGTGCCAGTAGTCCTAGCGCGGATCACTACGAGCAGTACTTC
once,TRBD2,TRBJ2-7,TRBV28,CASSSGTSSYEQYF,TGTGCCAGCAGCTCCGGGACTAGCTCCTACGAGCAGTACTTC
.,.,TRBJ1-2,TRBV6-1,CASSDGGGRDYGYTF,TGTGCCAGCAGTGACGGGGGCGGGAGGGACTATGGCTACACCTTC
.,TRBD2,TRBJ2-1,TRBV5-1,CASSLGSSGGAGEQFF,TGCGCCAGCAGCTTGGGGTCTAGCGGGGGGGCCGGTGAGCAGTTCTTC
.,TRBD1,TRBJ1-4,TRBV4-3,CASSLQGATNEKLFF,TGCGCCAGCAGTTTACAGGGGGCAACTAATGAAAAACTGTTTTTT
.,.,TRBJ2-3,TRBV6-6,CASGGGGTDTQYF,TGTGCCAGCGGAGGGGGCGGTACAGATACGCAGTATTTT
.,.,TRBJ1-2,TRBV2,CASSESGNYGYTF,TGTGCCAGCAGTGAATCCGGGAACTATGGCTACACCTTC
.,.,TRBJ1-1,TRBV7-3,CASSLQKNTEAFF,TGTGCCAGCAGCTTGCAGAAGAACACTGAAGCTTTCTTT
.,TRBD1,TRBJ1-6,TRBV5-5,CASTSLGQRLNSPLHF,TGTGCCAGCACCTCGTTGGGACAGAGACTAAATTCACCCCTCCACTTT
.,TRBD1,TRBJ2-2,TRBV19,CASSIKGATGELFF,TGTGCCAGTAGTATCAAGGGGGCTACCGGGGAGCTGTTTTTT
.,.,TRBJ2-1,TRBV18,CASSPQRPGVLYNEQFF,TGTGCCAGCTCACCTCAAAGACCAGGGGTGCTCTACAATGAGCAGTTCTTC
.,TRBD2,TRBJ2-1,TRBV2,CASSEGQRGGGEQFF,TGTGCCAGCAGTGAAGGGCAGCGGGGGGGAGGTGAGCAGTTCTTC
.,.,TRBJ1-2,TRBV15,CATSRDRRDVAGYTF,TGTGCCACCAGCAGAGATAGGAGGGACGTGGCAGGCTACACCTTC
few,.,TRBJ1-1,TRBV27,CASSSRTEAFF,TGTGCCAGCAGTTCTCGCACTGAAGCTTTCTTT
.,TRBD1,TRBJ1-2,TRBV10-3,CAISEKRDRDYGYTF,TGTGCCATCAGTGAAAAAAGGGACAGAGACTATGGCTACACCTTC
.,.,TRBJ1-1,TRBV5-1,CASSSQGGNTEAFF,TGCGCCAGCAGCTCCCAGGGCGGGAACACTGAAGCTTTCTTT
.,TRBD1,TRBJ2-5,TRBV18,CASSLGTAQETQYF,TGTGCCAGCTCCCTGGGGACAGCTCAAGAGACCCAGTACTTC
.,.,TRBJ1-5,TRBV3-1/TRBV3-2,CASSQDMGNTQPQHF,TGTGCCAGCAGCCAAGATATGGGGAACACTCAGCCCCAGCATTTT
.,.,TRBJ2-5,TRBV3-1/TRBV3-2,CASSQGYGTETQYF,TGTGCCAGCAGCCAAGGGTACGGGACAGAGACCCAGTACTTC